The T cell receptor beta chain under discussion was sequenced for a study of technical replicates of blood from several donors. The assay was immunoSEQ multiplex PCR, and TCRdb's table has in-frame clones only and misses some. The data contain approximately 79,000 clones, 80% to 95% of them singletons. The length of the CDR3 is 15 residues. In germline, CDR1 is LNHNV, CDR2 YYDKDF (reference sequence). Trimming shortened V by 0 bases and J by 4 bases, and 9 bases separated the two germline ends. This clone was recorded only once. The sequencing sample was made of T cells isolated from PBMCs. The rearrangement uses TRBV15 and TRBJ2-2; D unresolved. This clonotype was obtained from a human donor in good health. The CDR3 reads CATSREPGSTGELFF. As DNA, the CDR3 is TGTGCCACCAGCAGAGAGCCAGGCAGCACCGGGGAGCTGTTTTTT.